This T cell receptor beta chain was sequenced for a study of human T cells and chemical hapten exposure. TCRdb re-called the RACE reads through MiXCR, storing one row per CDR3 protein. The sample includes about 82,000 distinct CDR3 sequences, roughly 13% of them seen just once. This clonotype was seen at least ten times. Indicated time point: patch test 3, about 24 weeks after DPC sensitization. Treatment denoted: therapeutic diphenylcyclopropenone sensitization with weekly scalp DPC. The CDR3 has 15 amino acids. The V gene's germline CDR1 is SQVTM and CDR2 ANQGSEA. J gave up 4 bases and V 3 bases, and 4 bases lay outside the gene matches.

The TCR was taken from a woman aged 45-65 years with alopecia areata. Some clones in this sample may be carry-over from other donors' samples. This specimen consisted of whole blood, obtained in connection with sensitization to the hapten diphenylcyclopropenone (DPC). The V call is TRBV29-1, the J call TRBJ2-2; TRBD2 agrees at 11 bases. CDR3 DNA: TGCAGCGTTGAGGCAACTAGCGGGAGCACCGGGGAGCTGTTTTTT. Its translation: CSVEATSGSTGELFF.